The 30 T cell receptor beta chains below all came from one sample that was sequenced in a study of technical replicates of blood from a few donors. Measured with immunoSEQ multiplex PCR; TCRdb has only the in-frame clones, and not every one. This table has tens of thousands of clones, about nine tenths appearing once. Sequencing was done on a sample of T cells isolated from PBMCs. All receptors come from a human donor in good health.

This clone was observed a handful of times. The chain combines TRBV10-3 with TRBJ1-1; 8 bases are shared with TRBD1. V gave up 6 bases and J gave up 7 bases; unmatched junction bases: 10. Germline lookup yields CDR1 ENHRY and CDR2 SYGVKD. CDR3 length equals 14 residues. The CDR3 spells CAISLSTGEGEAFF. The CDR3 bases are TGTGCCATCAGCCTCTCGACAGGGGAGGGTGAAGCTTTCTTT.

The gene calls are TRBV2 and TRBJ1-2, with a possible D match to TRBD1 (6 bases). V lost 8 bases and J lost 5, with 21 bases in between. Germline CDR1 and CDR2: SNHLY and FYNNEI. This CDR3 has 15 residues. The CDR3 reads CASSPDSLSHYGYTF. In nucleotides, the CDR3 is TGTGCCAGCTCCCCGGACAGTTTAAGCCATTATGGCTACACCTTC.

This clone was seen only a few times. This chain uses TRBV5-1 with TRBJ1-1; 7 positions match TRBD1. With V trimmed by 4 bases and J by 5 bases, 5 bases remained unmatched. The CDR3 contains 13 residues. CDR1 and CDR2 from the germline V gene are SGHRS and YFSETQ. This chain's CDR3 is CASSRGTVTEAFF. The CDR3 DNA reads as TGCGCCAGCAGCCGCGGGACAGTTACTGAAGCTTTCTTT.

The chain carries TRBV7-9 and TRBJ2-2; 8 bases align to TRBD2. V dropped 5 bases and J dropped 6; count of bases not matched to a gene: 14. The germline V gene has CDR1 SEHNR and CDR2 FQNEAQ (reference sequence). This CDR3 is built from 17 residues. In nucleotides, the CDR3 is TGTGCCAGCAGCCCCACCGGGGGGGCGCGATCGTCCGGGGAGCTGTTTTTT. Translation: CASSPTGGARSSGELFF.

This chain links TRBV7-2 with TRBJ1-5; D may be TRBD1 (5 bases). Germline CDR1 and CDR2: SGHTA and FQGNSA. V was pared by 1 base and J by 1 base, with 8 bases between. The CDR3 has 15 residues. The CDR3 protein is CASSLGQFSNQPQHF. DNA of the CDR3: TGTGCCAGCAGCTTAGGACAGTTCAGCAATCAGCCCCAGCATTTT.

This chain uses TRBV25-1 with TRBJ1-5; 8 bases are shared with TRBD1. This CDR3 has 16 residues. The trim removed 3 bases at V and 2 bases at J, leaving 6 bases unmatched. Germline assignment: CDR1 MGHDK and CDR2 SYGVNS. The CDR3 nucleotides read TGTGCCAGCAGTGACACGACAGGGGTCGGCAATCAGCCCCAGCATTTT. Translated: CASSDTTGVGNQPQHF.

The rearrangement joins TRBV19 to TRBJ2-3; perhaps TRBD1 as D (5 bases). Trimming removed 8 bases at V and 4 bases at J, with 22 bases between. There are 16 residues in the CDR3. The germline V gene encodes CDR1 LNHDA and CDR2 SQIVND (reference sequence). The CDR3 spells CASSAGFLVWADTQYF. The CDR3 DNA follows: TGTGCCAGTTCGGCAGGGTTTCTGGTTTGGGCAGATACGCAGTATTTT. The variable domain in full, completed from reference TRBV19 and TRBJ2-3, reads DGGITQSPKYLFRKEGQNVTLSCEQNLNHDAMYWYRQDPGQGLRLIYYSQIVNDFQKGDIAEGYSVSREKKESFPLTVTSAQKNPTAFYLCASSAGFLVWADTQYFGPGTRLTVL.

This chain connects TRBV2 to TRBJ2-1; TRBD1 matches at 9 bases. V lost 6 bases and J lost 12; bases outside the gene matches: 9. The CDR3 sequence is 13 residues long. CDR1 is SNHLY and CDR2 is FYNNEI in the germline V gene. The CDR3 region is CASRETGGLGQFF. Written as DNA, the CDR3 is TGTGCCAGCAGGGAGACAGGGGGGCTCGGGCAGTTCTTC.

This chain joins TRBV28 and TRBJ1-4, with D possibly matching TRBD1 (5 bases). The V end lost 6 bases, the J end lost 5 bases, and 13 bases lay between the germline ends. CDR3 size: 14 residues. The germline CDR1 and CDR2 sequences are MDHEN and SYDVKM. The CDR3 protein is CASSLRQLNEKLFF. The CDR3 nucleotides are TGTGCCAGCAGCCTCAGACAGCTAAATGAAAAACTGTTTTTT.

This chain joins TRBV11-2 and TRBJ2-5; a possible D gene is TRBD1 (5 bases). Germline V lookup: CDR1 SGHAT, CDR2 FQNNGV. The CDR3 consists of 15 residues. With 1 base removed from V and 4 bases from J, the gap between germline ends came to 13 bases. Here the CDR3 reads CASSLVIMGPETQYF. The CDR3 DNA follows: TGTGCCAGCAGCTTAGTCATTATGGGGCCAGAGACCCAGTACTTC.

J is TRBJ2-1 and V is TRBV7-2; 9 bases align to TRBD2. Germline CDR1 is SGHTA and CDR2 is FQGNSA. CDR3 length: 16 amino acids. V was clipped by 3 bases and J by 7 bases; unmatched bases: 10. CDR3 DNA sequence: TGTGCCAGCAGCTTCCCTGGGAGCGGGAGGACAAATGAGCAGTTCTTC. Translated, it gives CASSFPGSGRTNEQFF.

This chain links TRBV5-1 with TRBJ1-4, with 8 bases that match TRBD1. The germline V gene encodes CDR1 SGHRS and CDR2 YFSETQ. The CDR3 totals 14 residues. J gave up 7 bases and V 1 base, and 3 bases lay outside the gene matches. The DNA of the CDR3 is TGCGCCAGCAGCTTGCGCGGACAGGGTGAAAAACTGTTTTTT. Translating gives CASSLRGQGEKLFF.

The chain is built from TRBV7-2 and TRBJ2-3; weak D call: TRBD2 (7 bases). V lost 5 bases and J lost 2, with 17 bases in between. Per germline, CDR1 SGHTA and CDR2 FQGNSA. The CDR3 covers 16 residues. The CDR3 DNA reads TGTGCCAGCAGCCCGCGGGGGCCGGGATTCACAGATACGCAGTATTTT. As protein: CASSPRGPGFTDTQYF.

The chain employs TRBV19 and TRBJ2-2, with TRBD1 matching over 9 bases. CDR1 LNHDA and CDR2 SQIVND come from the germline V gene (reference sequence). The CDR3 spans 15 residues. Trimming cost V 4 bases and J 1 base; bases outside gene matches: 1. CDR3 DNA: TGTGCCAGTAGTAACAGGGGGCTGAACACCGGGGAGCTGTTTTTT. Residues: CASSNRGLNTGELFF.

V gene TRBV5-1 combines with J gene TRBJ2-4; D gene uncertain. The CDR3 has 14 residues. The germline V and J ends were trimmed by 0 bases and 2 bases, with 6 bases remaining between them. Germline V gene lookup returns CDR1 SGHRS and CDR2 YFSETQ. The CDR3 reads CASSLAGSKNIQYF. The CDR3 DNA is TGCGCCAGCAGCTTGGCCGGGTCCAAAAACATTCAGTACTTC.

The chain employs TRBV5-1 and TRBJ2-1, with a possible D match to TRBD2 (5 bases). The CDR3 has 16 amino acids. From germline, CDR1 is SGHRS and CDR2 YFSETQ. Deletions cut 0 bases from V and 4 bases from J, with 14 bases between. For the CDR3, the DNA is TGCGCCAGCAGCTTGGTCCCGAGGGAAGATTACAATGAGCAGTTCTTC. Its translation is CASSLVPREDYNEQFF.

This clone was counted once. The gene calls are TRBV18 and TRBJ1-1, with 11 bases aligning to TRBD1. The germline CDR1 and CDR2 sequences are KGHSH and LQKENI. The trim removed 3 bases at V and 5 bases at J, leaving 5 bases unmatched. The CDR3 loop spans 15 amino acids. This CDR3 reads CASSPGTGGRTEAFF. The DNA of the CDR3 is TGTGCCAGCTCACCCGGGACAGGGGGAAGGACTGAAGCTTTCTTT.

V usage is TRBV9 and J usage is TRBJ2-5, with D unclear. CDR3 size: 15 residues. Deletions cut 0 bases from V and 0 bases from J, with 9 bases between. CDR1 and CDR2 (germline): SGDLS, YYNGEE. CDR3 sequence reads: CASSVGVANQETQYF. The CDR3 DNA follows: TGTGCCAGCAGCGTAGGCGTAGCAAACCAAGAGACCCAGTACTTC.

The chain joins TRBV4-2 to TRBJ2-7, with D tentatively TRBD1 (6 bases). Trimming left V 4 bases short and J 3 bases short, with 19 bases between. Germline assignment: CDR1 LGHNA and CDR2 YNFKEQ. This CDR3 comprises 16 residues. In nucleotides, the CDR3 is TGTGCCAGCAGCCTGGATACAGGGCCCACCCTCTACGAGCAGTACTTC. It encodes CASSLDTGPTLYEQYF.

V is TRBV23-1 and J is TRBJ1-5, with D unclear. TRBV23-1 belongs to the ORF category, with a function that is uncertain. The CDR3 is made up of 15 amino acids. V was trimmed by 0 bases and J by 8 bases, leaving 14 bases between them. The CDR3 reads CASSQSFFSSKPQHF. In DNA, the CDR3 is TGCGCCAGCAGTCAATCGTTCTTTAGTAGCAAGCCCCAGCATTTT.

This chain uses TRBV5-1 with TRBJ2-6; TRBD2 matches at 16 bases. This CDR3 is built from 19 residues. The V segment lost 4 bases and the J segment 3 bases; nucleotides outside the gene matches: 7. Germline loops: CDR1 SGHRS, CDR2 YFSETQ. The DNA for the CDR3 is TGCGCCAGCAGCCCACCGGGACTAGCGGGAGGGCGTGGGGCCAACGTCCTGACTTTC. Its protein product is CASSPPGLAGGRGANVLTF.

The V and J genes are TRBV12-2 and TRBJ1-3. TRBV12-2 represents a pseudogene. CDR3 size: 16 residues. The CDR3 sequence: CASRLAWRGPGNTIYF. The CDR3 DNA sequence: TGTGCAAGTCGCTTAGCGTGGCGGGGGCCTGGAAACACCATATATTTT.

The chain uses TRBV5-1 and TRBJ2-7; D is uncertain. The germline V gene encodes CDR1 SGHRS and CDR2 YFSETQ. The CDR3 is 14 amino acids. V dropped 4 bases and J dropped 5 bases, with 16 bases sitting between them. The CDR3 DNA reads TGCGCCAGCAGCCTACTACCAAGGAGCGACGAGCAGTACTTC. Translated, it gives CASSLLPRSDEQYF.

The CDR3 spells CATSLQGNTEAFF. The CDR3 DNA reads as TGTGCCACCAGCCTTCAGGGGAACACTGAAGCTTTCTTT. This chain connects TRBV15 to TRBJ1-1, with TRBD1 as a possible D gene (5 bases). V lost 5 bases and J lost 1, with 8 bases in between. CDR1 and CDR2 from the germline V gene are LNHNV and YYDKDF (reference sequence). The CDR3 totals 13 residues.

The chain uses TRBV6-1 and TRBJ2-5; tentative D call: TRBD1 (5 bases). CDR1 is MNHNS, CDR2 SASEGT, per germline. V was trimmed by 7 bases and J by 5 bases, leaving 5 bases between them. This CDR3 has 10 residues. CDR3 nucleotide sequence: TGTGCCAGCACAGGGGAGACCCAGTACTTC. This encodes CASTGETQYF.

The chain recombines TRBV14 with TRBJ1-5; TRBD1 aligns across 7 bases. Germline values: CDR1 SGHDN, CDR2 FVKESK. V trimming: 7 bases; J trimming: 0 bases; junction bases outside the gene matches: 27. The CDR3 covers 22 residues. CDR3 sequence: CASIRRRGTAVTIAISNQPQHF. In DNA, the CDR3 is TGTGCCAGCATCAGGAGAAGAGGGACAGCGGTCACCATCGCGATTAGCAATCAGCCCCAGCATTTT.

J is TRBJ2-5 and V is TRBV30; the D is unclear. The CDR3 consists of 13 residues. Germline V CDR1 and CDR2: GTSNPN, SVGIG (reference sequence). V was shortened by 2 bases and J by 2 bases, with 9 bases between the two germline ends. CDR3 amino acids: CAWSRSLQETQYF. CDR3 bases: TGTGCCTGGAGTAGAAGTCTACAAGAGACCCAGTACTTC.

This clone appeared a few times. CDR3 residues: CASGGQGAEAFF. The CDR3 DNA reads as TGTGCCAGCGGGGGACAGGGGGCCGAAGCTTTCTTT. V usage is TRBV5-4 and J usage is TRBJ1-1; 12 nucleotides align to TRBD1. The germline V gene has CDR1 SGHNT and CDR2 YYREEE (reference sequence). This CDR3 contains 12 residues. Losses at the gene ends were 7 bases for V and 8 bases for J; bases not matched to a gene: 3.

This chain links TRBV6-1 with TRBJ1-1; 8 bases line up with TRBD1. Germline V gene lookup returns CDR1 MNHNS and CDR2 SASEGT. The CDR3 is 14 residues long. With V trimmed by 6 bases and J by 1 base, 4 bases remained unmatched. CDR3 in amino acids: CASSRQGKNTEAFF. CDR3 sequence (DNA): TGTGCCAGCAGCAGACAGGGGAAGAACACTGAAGCTTTCTTT.

This rearrangement joins TRBV9 to TRBJ2-1; 7 nucleotides line up with TRBD2. This CDR3 has 15 amino acids. CDR1 and CDR2 (germline): SGDLS, YYNGEE. J lost 6 bases, V lost 4 bases, and 10 bases had no gene match. CDR3 protein: CASSPLGGGINEQFF. DNA for the CDR3: TGTGCCAGCAGCCCCCTTGGCGGGGGTATCAATGAGCAGTTCTTC.